A selection of T cell receptor beta chains follows, all from one sample in a study of cytotoxic CD8 clonotypes in ibrutinib-treated CLL. Measured with immunoSEQ multiplex PCR; TCRdb has only the in-frame clones, and not every one. The sample holds approximately 6,000 clones; 65% to 70% are singletons and the top ten take about 41%. The source was PBMCs, collected before ibrutinib treatment. These receptors all come from a human donor with chronic lymphocytic leukemia. The CDR3 runs from the conserved cysteine through the conserved F or W. Each record gives: CDR3 DNA, CDR3 protein, J gene, clone size, D gene, V gene. A D gene is named only where the DNA matches it firmly. Not all rows give a size; the values are once, few, many and, for expanded clones, a class.

CDR3 DNA: TGCGCCAGCAGCAGCAATTCAGGGGGAGGTGGAAACACCATATATTTT
CDR3 protein: CASSSNSGGGGNTIYF
J gene: TRBJ1-3
clone size: -
D gene: TRBD1
V gene: TRBV5-1

CDR3 DNA: TGTGCCAGCAGCAAGGGTTCTTCCTACGAGCAGTACTTC
CDR3 protein: CASSKGSSYEQYF
J gene: TRBJ2-7
clone size: -
D gene: -
V gene: TRBV5-6

CDR3 DNA: TGTGCCAGCAGTTACGGTCCTAGCCAAGATACGCAGTATTTT
CDR3 protein: CASSYGPSQDTQYF
J gene: TRBJ2-3
clone size: few
D gene: -
V gene: TRBV6-5

CDR3 DNA: TGTGCCAGCAAACCCGGACAGACTAACTATGGCTACACCTTC
CDR3 protein: CASKPGQTNYGYTF
J gene: TRBJ1-2
clone size: -
D gene: -
V gene: TRBV6-5

CDR3 DNA: TGTGCCAGCAGTTTAGGCGGGGTTTACTACAATGAGCAGTTCTTC
CDR3 protein: CASSLGGVYYNEQFF
J gene: TRBJ2-1
clone size: few
D gene: -
V gene: TRBV27

CDR3 DNA: TGCGCCAGCAGCTTGGGGCTGACAGGGGGGACCTACGAGCAGTACTTC
CDR3 protein: CASSLGLTGGTYEQYF
J gene: TRBJ2-7
clone size: -
D gene: TRBD1
V gene: TRBV5-1

CDR3 DNA: TGTGCCAGCAGCCAGGGACAGGCTATGGGGAATGGCTACACCTTC
CDR3 protein: CASSQGQAMGNGYTF
J gene: TRBJ1-2
clone size: -
D gene: TRBD1
V gene: TRBV5-4

CDR3 DNA: TGTGCCAGCAGCCCAACCGGGATGTACAATGAGCAGTTCTTC
CDR3 protein: CASSPTGMYNEQFF
J gene: TRBJ2-1
clone size: -
D gene: -
V gene: TRBV9

CDR3 DNA: TGTGCCACCAGGACCGAAAGTAATGAAAAACTGTTTTTT
CDR3 protein: CATRTESNEKLFF
J gene: TRBJ1-4
clone size: -
D gene: -
V gene: TRBV2

CDR3 DNA: TGTGCCAGCCTGCCCAGGGGGATTTACGAGCAGTACTTC
CDR3 protein: CASLPRGIYEQYF
J gene: TRBJ2-7
clone size: -
D gene: TRBD1
V gene: TRBV4-2

CDR3 DNA: TGTGCCAGCAGGTGGGGCGGGGGGGCCATGAAGACCCAGTACTTC
CDR3 protein: CASRWGGGAMKTQYF
J gene: TRBJ2-5
clone size: -
D gene: TRBD2
V gene: TRBV2

CDR3 DNA: TGTGCCAGCAGCTTGGACAGGGGTGTCGCTGAAGCTTTCTTT
CDR3 protein: CASSLDRGVAEAFF
J gene: TRBJ1-1
clone size: once
D gene: TRBD1
V gene: TRBV5-4

CDR3 DNA: TGTGCCAGCAGCTCCCAGACAGGGCCTCAGCCCCAGCATTTT
CDR3 protein: CASSSQTGPQPQHF
J gene: TRBJ1-5
clone size: -
D gene: TRBD1
V gene: TRBV7-9

CDR3 DNA: TGCGCCAGCAGCCAGAAGTTTGTTGGGGACAGTTTAACCTACGAGCAGTACTTC
CDR3 protein: CASSQKFVGDSLTYEQYF
J gene: TRBJ2-7
clone size: -
D gene: TRBD1
V gene: TRBV4-1

CDR3 DNA: TGCGCCAGCAGCCTCCCTGGACAGGGCTCCTACGAGCAGTACTTC
CDR3 protein: CASSLPGQGSYEQYF
J gene: TRBJ2-7
clone size: -
D gene: TRBD1
V gene: TRBV4-1

CDR3 DNA: TGTGCCAGCAGTGAATTCCTTTTGGGGCTAGCGGGGGGTCTCTACGAGCAGTACTTC
CDR3 protein: CASSEFLLGLAGGLYEQYF
J gene: TRBJ2-7
clone size: -
D gene: TRBD2
V gene: TRBV6-1

CDR3 DNA: TGTGCCAGCAGCTTCCCTGGGGGAGACTATGGCTACACCTTC
CDR3 protein: CASSFPGGDYGYTF
J gene: TRBJ1-2
clone size: few
D gene: -
V gene: TRBV7-2

CDR3 DNA: TGTGCCAGCAGCAAACTTACGACTAGCGAGTATGGGACCCAGTACTTC
CDR3 protein: CASSKLTTSEYGTQYF
J gene: TRBJ2-5
clone size: few
D gene: TRBD2
V gene: TRBV7-7

CDR3 DNA: TGTGCCAGCAGCTTTACTAGCGGGGGGGCTAGCACAGATACGCAGTATTTT
CDR3 protein: CASSFTSGGASTDTQYF
J gene: TRBJ2-3
clone size: -
D gene: TRBD2
V gene: TRBV7-9

CDR3 DNA: TGTGCCAGCAGCGCCCCCGGGACAGGGAACTACGAGCAGTACTTC
CDR3 protein: CASSAPGTGNYEQYF
J gene: TRBJ2-7
clone size: -
D gene: TRBD1
V gene: TRBV9

CDR3 DNA: TGTGCCAGCAGCGTAGGAGGGAGGGAATTATACAATGAGCAGTTCTTC
CDR3 protein: CASSVGGRELYNEQFF
J gene: TRBJ2-1
clone size: -
D gene: TRBD2
V gene: TRBV9

CDR3 DNA: TGTGCCATCACCCGAAGCCCTAAGCATGAGCAGTTCTTC
CDR3 protein: CAITRSPKHEQFF
J gene: TRBJ2-1
clone size: -
D gene: -
V gene: TRBV10-3

CDR3 DNA: TGTGCCAGCAGCGGGTTGGGACTTCAAGAGACCCAGTACTTC
CDR3 protein: CASSGLGLQETQYF
J gene: TRBJ2-5
clone size: -
D gene: -
V gene: TRBV9

CDR3 DNA: TGCGCCAGCAGCTTGCCCAATTCCTACGAGCAGTACTTC
CDR3 protein: CASSLPNSYEQYF
J gene: TRBJ2-7
clone size: -
D gene: -
V gene: TRBV5-1

CDR3 DNA: TGTGCCAGCCAGATTGGGAGCTTAGACTACGAGCAGTACTTC
CDR3 protein: CASQIGSLDYEQYF
J gene: TRBJ2-7
clone size: -
D gene: -
V gene: TRBV2

CDR3 DNA: TGTGCCAGCAGCCCCTCCGGGACTGCCAAAAACATTCAGTACTTC
CDR3 protein: CASSPSGTAKNIQYF
J gene: TRBJ2-4
clone size: -
D gene: -
V gene: TRBV9

CDR3 DNA: TGTGCCAGCAGCTTAGCGACTGTTTACAATGAGCAGTTCTTC
CDR3 protein: CASSLATVYNEQFF
J gene: TRBJ2-1
clone size: -
D gene: -
V gene: TRBV7-9

CDR3 DNA: TGTGCCAGTAGTATGACAGGGGGGTATCAGCCCCAGCATTTT
CDR3 protein: CASSMTGGYQPQHF
J gene: TRBJ1-5
clone size: -
D gene: TRBD1
V gene: TRBV19

CDR3 DNA: TGCAGCGCCCAAGGCGGGGGAGGAGAGCAGTACTTC
CDR3 protein: CSAQGGGGEQYF
J gene: TRBJ2-7
clone size: -
D gene: TRBD2
V gene: TRBV29-1

CDR3 DNA: TGTGCCAGCAGTCCCACCCCGGGGAACTACGAGCAGTACTTC
CDR3 protein: CASSPTPGNYEQYF
J gene: TRBJ2-7
clone size: -
D gene: -
V gene: TRBV27

CDR3 DNA: TGTGCCAGCAGCATGGGACCTGAGAATGAGCAGTTCTTC
CDR3 protein: CASSMGPENEQFF
J gene: TRBJ2-1
clone size: once
D gene: -
V gene: TRBV7-3

CDR3 DNA: TGTGCCAGCAGCTTAGAAGGGTTCCAGCCCCAGCATTTT
CDR3 protein: CASSLEGFQPQHF
J gene: TRBJ1-5
clone size: -
D gene: -
V gene: TRBV7-8

CDR3 DNA: TGTGCCAGCTCACCACGATACGGGACTAGCGGGGTTAATGAGCAGTTCTTC
CDR3 protein: CASSPRYGTSGVNEQFF
J gene: TRBJ2-1
clone size: -
D gene: TRBD2
V gene: TRBV18

CDR3 DNA: TGTGCCAGCAGCCGTACACAGGGCCCATTAACGGGGGGCTACACCTTC
CDR3 protein: CASSRTQGPLTGGYTF
J gene: TRBJ1-2
clone size: once
D gene: -
V gene: TRBV7-6

CDR3 DNA: TGCGCCAGCAGCCAAGATCAATATCGAGGAGGGGGGAGGGTCAATGAGCAGTTCTTC
CDR3 protein: CASSQDQYRGGGRVNEQFF
J gene: TRBJ2-1
clone size: -
D gene: -
V gene: TRBV4-1

CDR3 DNA: TGTGCCAGCAGCTTAATTGGGTCCTTTACAGATACGCAGTATTTT
CDR3 protein: CASSLIGSFTDTQYF
J gene: TRBJ2-3
clone size: -
D gene: -
V gene: TRBV7-3

CDR3 DNA: TGTGCCAGCAGCTTAGCCACGACAGGGTTTCAGGAAAAACTGTTTTTT
CDR3 protein: CASSLATTGFQEKLFF
J gene: TRBJ1-4
clone size: -
D gene: TRBD1
V gene: TRBV7-8

CDR3 DNA: TGTGCCAGCAGCTTGGGGACAGGGTTCTACAATGAGCAGTTCTTC
CDR3 protein: CASSLGTGFYNEQFF
J gene: TRBJ2-1
clone size: few
D gene: TRBD1
V gene: TRBV9

CDR3 DNA: TGTGCCAGCAGCTTCCAGGGGGCTCGGTGGGAGCAGTACTTC
CDR3 protein: CASSFQGARWEQYF
J gene: TRBJ2-7
clone size: -
D gene: TRBD1
V gene: TRBV5-5

CDR3 DNA: TGTGCCAGTAGTATGGGACAGGGGAACACTGAAGCTTTCTTT
CDR3 protein: CASSMGQGNTEAFF
J gene: TRBJ1-1
clone size: -
D gene: TRBD1
V gene: TRBV19

CDR3 DNA: TGTGCCAGTAGTATCGGATCGGCAGGGAACCACTACGAGCAGTACTTC
CDR3 protein: CASSIGSAGNHYEQYF
J gene: TRBJ2-7
clone size: -
D gene: -
V gene: TRBV19

CDR3 DNA: TGTGCCAGCAGTTTATACGGGGGGCTTAGCACAGATACGCAGTATTTT
CDR3 protein: CASSLYGGLSTDTQYF
J gene: TRBJ2-3
clone size: -
D gene: -
V gene: TRBV27

CDR3 DNA: TGTGCCAGCAGCCTGGGAGGACCGGTCTTTGGCTACACCTTC
CDR3 protein: CASSLGGPVFGYTF
J gene: TRBJ1-2
clone size: -
D gene: -
V gene: TRBV5-6